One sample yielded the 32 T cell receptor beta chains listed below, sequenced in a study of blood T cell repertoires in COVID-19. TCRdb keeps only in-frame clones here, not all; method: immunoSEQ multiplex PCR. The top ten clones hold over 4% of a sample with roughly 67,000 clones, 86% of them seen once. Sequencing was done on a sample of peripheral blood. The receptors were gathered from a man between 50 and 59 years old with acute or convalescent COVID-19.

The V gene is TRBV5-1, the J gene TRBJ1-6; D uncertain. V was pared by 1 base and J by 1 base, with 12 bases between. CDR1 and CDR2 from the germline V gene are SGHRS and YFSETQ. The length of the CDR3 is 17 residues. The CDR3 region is CASSLQDGRSYNSPLHF. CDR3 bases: TGCGCCAGCAGCTTGCAGGATGGGAGATCCTATAATTCACCCCTCCACTTT.

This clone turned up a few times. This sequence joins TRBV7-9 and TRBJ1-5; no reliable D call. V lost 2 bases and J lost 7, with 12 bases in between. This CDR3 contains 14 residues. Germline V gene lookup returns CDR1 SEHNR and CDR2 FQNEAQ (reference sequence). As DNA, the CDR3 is TGTGCCAGCAGCTTAAGGGAGGGAGGCCAGCCCCAGCATTTT. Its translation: CASSLREGGQPQHF.

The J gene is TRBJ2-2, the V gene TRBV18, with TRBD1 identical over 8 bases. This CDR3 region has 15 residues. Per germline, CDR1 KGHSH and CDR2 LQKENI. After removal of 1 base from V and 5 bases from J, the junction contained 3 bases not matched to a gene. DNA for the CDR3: TGTGCCAGCTCACCACGGACAGGGAGAACCGGGGAGCTGTTTTTT. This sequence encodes CASSPRTGRTGELFF.

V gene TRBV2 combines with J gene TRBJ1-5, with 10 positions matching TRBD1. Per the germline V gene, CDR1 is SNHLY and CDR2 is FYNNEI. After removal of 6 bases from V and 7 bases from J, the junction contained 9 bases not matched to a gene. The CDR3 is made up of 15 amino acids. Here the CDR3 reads CASRETGGARQPQHF. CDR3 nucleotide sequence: TGTGCCAGCAGGGAGACAGGGGGCGCAAGGCAGCCCCAGCATTTT.

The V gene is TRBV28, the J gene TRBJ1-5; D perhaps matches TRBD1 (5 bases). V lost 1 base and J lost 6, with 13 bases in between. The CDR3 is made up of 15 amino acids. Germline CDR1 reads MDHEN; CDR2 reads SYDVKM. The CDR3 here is CASSLSGFVSQPQHF. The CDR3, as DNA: TGTGCCAGCAGTTTATCAGGGTTCGTCAGTCAGCCCCAGCATTTT.

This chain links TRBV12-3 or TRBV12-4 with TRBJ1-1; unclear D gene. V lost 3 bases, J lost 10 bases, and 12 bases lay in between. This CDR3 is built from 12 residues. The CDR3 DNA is TGTGCCAGCAGTTTTCGGAGGGTGGGAGCTTTCTTT. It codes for CASSFRRVGAFF.

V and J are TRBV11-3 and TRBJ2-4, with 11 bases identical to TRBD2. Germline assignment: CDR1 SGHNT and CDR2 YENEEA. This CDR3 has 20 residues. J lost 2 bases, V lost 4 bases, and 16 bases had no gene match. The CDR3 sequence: CASSYVSASGRPGSKNIQYF. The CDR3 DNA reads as TGTGCCAGCAGCTACGTTAGTGCTAGCGGGAGGCCGGGATCCAAAAACATTCAGTACTTC. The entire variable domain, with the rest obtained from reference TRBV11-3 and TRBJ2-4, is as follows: EAGVVQSPRYKIIEKKQPVAFWCNPISGHNTLYWYLQNLGQGPELLIRYENEEAVDDSQLPKDRFSAERLKGVDSTLKIQPAELGDSAVYLCASSYVSASGRPGSKNIQYFGAGTRLSVL.

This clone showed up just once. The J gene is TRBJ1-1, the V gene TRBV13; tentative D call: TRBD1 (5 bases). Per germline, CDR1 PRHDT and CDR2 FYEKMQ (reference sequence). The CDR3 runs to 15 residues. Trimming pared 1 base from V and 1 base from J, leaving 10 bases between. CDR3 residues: CASSLAGLQNTEAFF. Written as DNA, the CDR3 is TGTGCCAGCAGCTTAGCAGGGCTTCAGAACACTGAAGCTTTCTTT.

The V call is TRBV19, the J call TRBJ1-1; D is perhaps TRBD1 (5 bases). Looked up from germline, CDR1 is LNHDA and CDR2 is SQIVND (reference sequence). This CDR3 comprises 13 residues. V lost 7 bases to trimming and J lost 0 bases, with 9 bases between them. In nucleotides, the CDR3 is TGTGCCAGTACGGGCAGGGTGAACACTGAAGCTTTCTTT. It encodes CASTGRVNTEAFF.

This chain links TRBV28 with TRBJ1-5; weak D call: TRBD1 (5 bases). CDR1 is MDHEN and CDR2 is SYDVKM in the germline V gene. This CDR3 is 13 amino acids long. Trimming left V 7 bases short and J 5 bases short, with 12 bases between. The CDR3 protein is CASNNGGDQPQHF. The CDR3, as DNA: TGTGCCAGCAACAACGGGGGTGATCAGCCCCAGCATTTT.

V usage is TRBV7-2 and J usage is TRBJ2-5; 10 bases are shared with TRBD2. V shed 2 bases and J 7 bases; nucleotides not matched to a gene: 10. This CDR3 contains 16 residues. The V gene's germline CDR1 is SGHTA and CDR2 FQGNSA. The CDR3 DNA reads TGTGCCAGCAGCTTATTTTCTCTAGCGGGAGAGGGGACCCAGTACTTC. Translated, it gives CASSLFSLAGEGTQYF.

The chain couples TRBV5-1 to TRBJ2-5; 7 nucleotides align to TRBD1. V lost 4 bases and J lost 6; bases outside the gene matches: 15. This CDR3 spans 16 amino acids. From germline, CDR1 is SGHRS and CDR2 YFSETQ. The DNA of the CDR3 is TGCGCCAGCAGCCCTACCCCACAGGGGATTGTTAAGACCCAGTACTTC. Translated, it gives CASSPTPQGIVKTQYF.

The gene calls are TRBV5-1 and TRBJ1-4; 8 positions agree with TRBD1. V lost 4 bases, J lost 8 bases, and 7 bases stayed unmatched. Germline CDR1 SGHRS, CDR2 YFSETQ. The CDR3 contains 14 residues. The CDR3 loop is CASSQTGEQEKLFF. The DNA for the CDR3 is TGCGCCAGCAGCCAGACAGGGGAACAGGAAAAACTGTTTTTT.

The CDR3 loop is CASSSRDRGPEAFF. The CDR3 nucleotides are TGTGCCAGCAGTTCCCGAGACAGGGGCCCTGAAGCTTTCTTT. The rearrangement joins TRBV13 to TRBJ1-1, with 8 bases that match TRBD1. Germline-derived CDR1 and CDR2 are PRHDT and FYEKMQ (reference sequence). J gave up 6 bases and V 6 bases, and 9 bases lay outside the gene matches. The CDR3 runs to 14 residues.

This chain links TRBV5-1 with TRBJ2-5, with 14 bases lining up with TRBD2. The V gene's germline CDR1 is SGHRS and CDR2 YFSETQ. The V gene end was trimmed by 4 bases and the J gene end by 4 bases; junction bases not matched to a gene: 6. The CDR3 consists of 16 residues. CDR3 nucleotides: TGCGCCAGCAGCGGGGGGACTAGCGGGAGTATAGAGACCCAGTACTTC. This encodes CASSGGTSGSIETQYF.

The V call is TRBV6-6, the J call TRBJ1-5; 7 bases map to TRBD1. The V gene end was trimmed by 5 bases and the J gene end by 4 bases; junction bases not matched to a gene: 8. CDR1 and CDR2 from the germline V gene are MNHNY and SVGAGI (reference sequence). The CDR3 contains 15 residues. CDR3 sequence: CASSTGTEINQPQHF. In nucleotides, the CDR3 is TGTGCCAGCAGTACCGGGACAGAGATAAATCAGCCCCAGCATTTT.

The CDR3, as DNA: TGCGCCAGCAGCCATAGGGCAGGGCAGGACTATGGCTACACCTTC. Protein product: CASSHRAGQDYGYTF. The chain is built from TRBV4-1 and TRBJ1-2; TRBD1 is a possible D gene (5 bases). The CDR3 has 15 amino acids. The germline V and J ends were trimmed by 3 bases and 3 bases, with 14 bases remaining between them. Germline CDR1 is MGHRA and CDR2 is YSYEKL.

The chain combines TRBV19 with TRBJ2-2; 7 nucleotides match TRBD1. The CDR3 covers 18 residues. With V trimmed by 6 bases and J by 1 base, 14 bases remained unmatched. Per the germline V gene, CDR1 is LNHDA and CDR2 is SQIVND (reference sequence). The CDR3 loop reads CASRNKGTATRNTGELFF. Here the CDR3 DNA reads TGTGCCAGTAGGAACAAAGGGACAGCGACCAGGAACACCGGGGAGCTGTTTTTT.

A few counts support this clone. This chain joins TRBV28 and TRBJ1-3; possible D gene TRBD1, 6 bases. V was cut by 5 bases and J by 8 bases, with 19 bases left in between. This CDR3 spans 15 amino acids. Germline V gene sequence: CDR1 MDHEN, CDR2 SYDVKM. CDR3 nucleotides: TGTGCCAGCAGTCCCGGACGGGGGGCGTCAGACACCATATATTTT. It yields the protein CASSPGRGASDTIYF.

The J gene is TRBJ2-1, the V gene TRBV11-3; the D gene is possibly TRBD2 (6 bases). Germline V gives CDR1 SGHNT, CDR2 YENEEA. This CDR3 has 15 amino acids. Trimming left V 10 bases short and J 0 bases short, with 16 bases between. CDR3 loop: CATEPGGFSYNEQFF. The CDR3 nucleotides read TGTGCCACCGAACCCGGGGGATTCTCCTACAATGAGCAGTTCTTC.

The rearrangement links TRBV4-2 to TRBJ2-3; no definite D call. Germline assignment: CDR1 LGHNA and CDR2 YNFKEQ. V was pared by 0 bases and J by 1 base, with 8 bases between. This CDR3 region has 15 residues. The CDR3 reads CASSQDTRGTDTQYF. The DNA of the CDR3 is TGTGCCAGCAGCCAAGATACACGGGGCACAGATACGCAGTATTTT.

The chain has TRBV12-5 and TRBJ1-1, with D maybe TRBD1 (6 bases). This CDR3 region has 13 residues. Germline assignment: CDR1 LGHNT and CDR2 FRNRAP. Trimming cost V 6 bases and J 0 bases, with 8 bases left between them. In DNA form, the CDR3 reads TGTGCTAGTGGGGGGACACTGAACACTGAAGCTTTCTTT. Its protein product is CASGGTLNTEAFF.

The CDR3 sequence: CASSVGQGPEQYF. In nucleotides, the CDR3 is TGTGCCAGCAGCGTAGGACAGGGCCCCGAGCAGTACTTC. V and J are TRBV5-5 and TRBJ2-7; 8 nucleotides align to TRBD1. In germline, CDR1 is SGHKS, CDR2 YYEKEE (reference sequence). V was pared by 4 bases and J by 6 bases, with 6 bases of the junction left unmatched. This CDR3 has 13 amino acids.

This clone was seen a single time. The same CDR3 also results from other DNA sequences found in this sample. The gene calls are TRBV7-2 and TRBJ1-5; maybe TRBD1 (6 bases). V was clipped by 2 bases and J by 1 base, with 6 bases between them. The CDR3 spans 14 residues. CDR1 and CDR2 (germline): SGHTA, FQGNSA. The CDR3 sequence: CASSLQGSNQPQHF. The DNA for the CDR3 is TGTGCCAGCAGCTTACAGGGGAGCAATCAGCCCCAGCATTTT.

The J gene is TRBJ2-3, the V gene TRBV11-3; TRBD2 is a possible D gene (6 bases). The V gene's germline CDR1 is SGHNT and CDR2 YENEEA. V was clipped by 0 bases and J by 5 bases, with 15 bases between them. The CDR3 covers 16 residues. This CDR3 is CASSLENGSPRDTQYF. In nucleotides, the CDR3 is TGTGCCAGCAGCTTAGAAAACGGGAGTCCCCGAGATACGCAGTATTTT.

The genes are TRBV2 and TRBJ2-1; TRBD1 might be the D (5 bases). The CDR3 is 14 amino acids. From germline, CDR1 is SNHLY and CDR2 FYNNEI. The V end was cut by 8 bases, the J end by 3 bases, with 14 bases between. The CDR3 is CASGPGRVYNEQFF. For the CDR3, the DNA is TGTGCCAGCGGGCCGGGCAGGGTCTACAATGAGCAGTTCTTC.

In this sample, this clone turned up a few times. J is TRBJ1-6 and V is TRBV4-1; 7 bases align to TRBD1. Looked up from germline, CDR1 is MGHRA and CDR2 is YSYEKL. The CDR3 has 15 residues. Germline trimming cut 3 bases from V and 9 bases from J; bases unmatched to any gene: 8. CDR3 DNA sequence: TGCGCCAGCAGCCATTCCCAGGGGGGTGCTTCACCCCTCCACTTT. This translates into CASSHSQGGASPLHF.

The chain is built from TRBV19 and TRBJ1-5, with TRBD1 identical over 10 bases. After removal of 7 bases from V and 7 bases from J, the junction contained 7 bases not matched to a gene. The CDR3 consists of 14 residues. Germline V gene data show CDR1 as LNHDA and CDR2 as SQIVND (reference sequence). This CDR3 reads CASKPGQGSQPQHF. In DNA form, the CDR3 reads TGTGCCAGTAAGCCGGGACAGGGGAGCCAGCCCCAGCATTTT.

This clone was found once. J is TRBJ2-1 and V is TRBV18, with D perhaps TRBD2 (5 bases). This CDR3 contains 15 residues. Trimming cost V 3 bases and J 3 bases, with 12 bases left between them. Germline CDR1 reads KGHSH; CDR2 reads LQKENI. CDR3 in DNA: TGTGCCAGCTCACCGGCACTAGTAGGCTACAATGAGCAGTTCTTC. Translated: CASSPALVGYNEQFF.

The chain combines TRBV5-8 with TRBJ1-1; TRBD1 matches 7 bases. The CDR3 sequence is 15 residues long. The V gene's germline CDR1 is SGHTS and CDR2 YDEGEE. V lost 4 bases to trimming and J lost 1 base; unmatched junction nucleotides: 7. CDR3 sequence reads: CASSLVTGANTEAFF. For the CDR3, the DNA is TGTGCCAGCAGCCTGGTCACAGGGGCGAACACTGAAGCTTTCTTT. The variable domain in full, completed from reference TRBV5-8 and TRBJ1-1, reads EAGVTQSPTHLIKTRGQQATLRCSPISGHTSVYWYQQALGLGLQFLLWYDEGEERNRGNFPPRFSGRQFPNYSSELNVNALELEDSALYLCASSLVTGANTEAFFGQGTRLTVV.

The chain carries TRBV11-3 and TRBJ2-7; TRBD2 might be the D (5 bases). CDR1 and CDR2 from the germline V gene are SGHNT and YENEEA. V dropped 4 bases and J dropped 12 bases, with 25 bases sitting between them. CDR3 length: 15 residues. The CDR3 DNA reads TGTGCCAGCAGCTCGCCCAGTACAGCGTTCAGAGGGCCGTACTTC. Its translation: CASSSPSTAFRGPYF.

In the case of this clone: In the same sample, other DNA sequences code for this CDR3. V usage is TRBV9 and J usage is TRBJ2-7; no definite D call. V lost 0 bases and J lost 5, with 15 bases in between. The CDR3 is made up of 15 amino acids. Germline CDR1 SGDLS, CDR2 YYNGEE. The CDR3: CASSVAPVAVNEQYF. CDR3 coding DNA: TGTGCCAGCAGCGTAGCCCCCGTGGCAGTGAACGAGCAGTACTTC.